This is a list of T cell receptor beta chains from one sample in a study of cytomegalovirus exposure and HLA in healthy donors. Measured with immunoSEQ multiplex PCR; TCRdb has only the in-frame clones, and not every one. The sample consists of roughly 100,000 clones, under 85% of them appearing once. The sequencing sample was made of PBMCs. The source is a man aged 40-50 years in good health and CMV-seronegative. The CDR3 runs from the conserved cysteine through the conserved F or W. Fields, in order: V gene, D gene, clone size, CDR3 length, J gene, CDR3 DNA, CDR3 protein. D genes are given only for firm matches. Clone sizes are given selectively: once, few, many, or a class where the clone is expanded.

v_gene: TRBV14; d_gene: -; abundance: -; len: 16; j_gene: TRBJ1-4; CDR3nt: TGTGCCAGCAGCCCCCTCGCGGGGCGGGGGAGCGAAAAACTGTTTTTT; CDR3aa: CASSPLAGRGSEKLFF
v_gene: TRBV5-5; d_gene: -; abundance: -; len: 13; j_gene: TRBJ1-1; CDR3nt: TGTGCCAGCAGCCAGGAAGAAGGCACTGAAGCTTTCTTT; CDR3aa: CASSQEEGTEAFF
v_gene: TRBV28; d_gene: -; abundance: -; len: 13; j_gene: TRBJ1-2; CDR3nt: TGTGCCAGCAGTTTAGAGAGAAGCTATGGCTACACCTTC; CDR3aa: CASSLERSYGYTF
v_gene: TRBV7-9; d_gene: TRBD1; abundance: once; len: 15; j_gene: TRBJ2-5; CDR3nt: TGTGCCAGCAGCTTAGTGGGACAGGGGGCTGAGACCCAGTACTTC; CDR3aa: CASSLVGQGAETQYF
v_gene: TRBV14; d_gene: -; abundance: few; len: 13; j_gene: TRBJ1-1; CDR3nt: TGTGCCAGCAGTCGGCAGGGGAACACTGAAGCTTTCTTT; CDR3aa: CASSRQGNTEAFF
v_gene: TRBV23-1; d_gene: -; abundance: -; len: 18; j_gene: TRBJ1-5; CDR3nt: TGCGCCAGCAGTCAATCGGGAGGGCGGAACCGTCTTAATCAGCCCCAGCATTTT; CDR3aa: CASSQSGGRNRLNQPQHF
v_gene: TRBV5-4; d_gene: -; abundance: -; len: 14; j_gene: TRBJ2-2; CDR3nt: TGTGCCAGCAGCTTGGCGCGGAACACCGGGGAGCTGTTTTTT; CDR3aa: CASSLARNTGELFF
v_gene: TRBV5-1; d_gene: TRBD1; abundance: -; len: 14; j_gene: TRBJ2-2; CDR3nt: TGCGCCAGCAGTCTCACAGGGGCCACCGGGGAGCTGTTTTTT; CDR3aa: CASSLTGATGELFF
v_gene: TRBV6-5; d_gene: -; abundance: -; len: 14; j_gene: TRBJ2-5; CDR3nt: TGTGCCAGCAGTTACTCGAGGGTCCGAGAGACCCAGTACTTC; CDR3aa: CASSYSRVRETQYF
v_gene: TRBV13; d_gene: TRBD1; abundance: -; len: 16; j_gene: TRBJ2-3; CDR3nt: TGTGCCAGCAGCTTAGGCGACAGGGGCTCCGCAGATACGCAGTATTTT; CDR3aa: CASSLGDRGSADTQYF
v_gene: TRBV21-1; d_gene: -; abundance: -; len: 16; j_gene: TRBJ2-5; CDR3nt: TGTGCCAGCAGCAAAGCTGGCAGGGGGCTAGGAGAGACCCAGTACTTC; CDR3aa: CASSKAGRGLGETQYF
v_gene: TRBV5-6; d_gene: TRBD2; abundance: -; len: 15; j_gene: TRBJ2-5; CDR3nt: TGTGCCAGCAGCTCCGGGGGGGCCCACCAAGAGACCCAGTACTTC; CDR3aa: CASSSGGAHQETQYF
v_gene: TRBV10-2; d_gene: TRBD1; abundance: -; len: 15; j_gene: TRBJ2-5; CDR3nt: TGCGCCAGCAGTGAGTACGTGCCGGGACAGGGCGCCCAGTACTTC; CDR3aa: CASSEYVPGQGAQYF
v_gene: TRBV6-5; d_gene: TRBD1; abundance: few; len: 15; j_gene: TRBJ2-7; CDR3nt: TGTGCCAGCAGCGCCTCCGGGACAGGGAGACAGATTTCCTACTTC; CDR3aa: CASSASGTGRQISYF
v_gene: TRBV25-1; d_gene: TRBD1; abundance: -; len: 17; j_gene: TRBJ2-2; CDR3nt: TGTGCCAGCAGTGAATCCCAGGACAGGGAAACGACCGGGGAGCTGTTTTTT; CDR3aa: CASSESQDRETTGELFF
v_gene: TRBV4-3; d_gene: -; abundance: -; len: 15; j_gene: TRBJ1-2; CDR3nt: TGCGCCAGCAGCCAAGAAGACAGACCTAACTATGGCTACACCTTC; CDR3aa: CASSQEDRPNYGYTF
v_gene: TRBV7-9; d_gene: TRBD1; abundance: -; len: 15; j_gene: TRBJ1-1; CDR3nt: TGTTCCAGCAGCTTCCCCGGACAGGGGGCCACTGAAGCTTTCTTT; CDR3aa: CSSSFPGQGATEAFF
v_gene: TRBV9; d_gene: -; abundance: -; len: 12; j_gene: TRBJ1-2; CDR3nt: TGTGCCAGCGCATCCAGTCGATATGGCTACACCTTC; CDR3aa: CASASSRYGYTF
v_gene: TRBV4-1; d_gene: -; abundance: -; len: 18; j_gene: TRBJ1-1; CDR3nt: TGCGCCAGCAGCCAAGAATGGCAGGGGATAACCATGAACACTGAAGCTTTCTTT; CDR3aa: CASSQEWQGITMNTEAFF
v_gene: TRBV10-1; d_gene: -; abundance: few; len: 14; j_gene: TRBJ2-7; CDR3nt: TGCGCCAGCAGTGGGGGCCACCGGATTGGCGAGCAGTACTTC; CDR3aa: CASSGGHRIGEQYF
v_gene: TRBV7-2; d_gene: -; abundance: -; len: 15; j_gene: TRBJ2-2; CDR3nt: TGTGCCAGCAGCTTAGTCTACCGAAACACCGGGGAGCTGTTTTTT; CDR3aa: CASSLVYRNTGELFF
v_gene: TRBV9; d_gene: -; abundance: -; len: 14; j_gene: TRBJ2-2; CDR3nt: TGTGCCAGCAGCGGGACATCGAACACCGGGGAGCTGTTTTTT; CDR3aa: CASSGTSNTGELFF
v_gene: TRBV7-9; d_gene: TRBD1; abundance: -; len: 16; j_gene: TRBJ2-5; CDR3nt: TGTGCCAGCAGCAAGACAGGGGGCCTAATCCAAGAGACCCAGTACTTC; CDR3aa: CASSKTGGLIQETQYF
v_gene: TRBV6-5; d_gene: TRBD1; abundance: -; len: 14; j_gene: TRBJ1-3; CDR3nt: TGTGCCAGCAGGGACAGGGCTGCTGGAAACACCATATATTTT; CDR3aa: CASRDRAAGNTIYF
v_gene: TRBV6-5; d_gene: -; abundance: -; len: 14; j_gene: TRBJ1-5; CDR3nt: TGTGCCAGCAGAGCAGGGAATAGCAATCAGCCCCAGCATTTT; CDR3aa: CASRAGNSNQPQHF
v_gene: TRBV6-5; d_gene: -; abundance: few; len: 11; j_gene: TRBJ2-7; CDR3nt: TGTGCCAGCAGTCTAAACTACGAGCAGTACTTC; CDR3aa: CASSLNYEQYF
v_gene: TRBV29-1; d_gene: TRBD1; abundance: once; len: 13; j_gene: TRBJ1-1; CDR3nt: TGCAGCTCGTCACGGGACAGATACACTGAAGCTTTCTTT; CDR3aa: CSSSRDRYTEAFF
v_gene: TRBV5-1; d_gene: TRBD2; abundance: once; len: 16; j_gene: TRBJ2-1; CDR3nt: TGCGCCAGCAGCCCCGGTGGGCGGGGGGCTTTCAATGAGCAGTTCTTC; CDR3aa: CASSPGGRGAFNEQFF
v_gene: TRBV5-4; d_gene: -; abundance: -; len: 17; j_gene: TRBJ1-3; CDR3nt: TGTGCCAGCAGCCAGGGACTGGGAGGTTCGGGAGGAAACACCATATATTTT; CDR3aa: CASSQGLGGSGGNTIYF
v_gene: TRBV5-1; d_gene: TRBD1; abundance: -; len: 20; j_gene: TRBJ1-1; CDR3nt: TGCGCCAGCAGCTTGGCTGTAGGGGGCCTTGGGGGCGGCTCGAACACTGAAGCTTTCTTT; CDR3aa: CASSLAVGGLGGGSNTEAFF
v_gene: TRBV9; d_gene: -; abundance: few; len: 17; j_gene: TRBJ2-3; CDR3nt: TGTGCCAGCACCCTCGGTTCGCCTCCACCTAGCACAGATACGCAGTATTTT; CDR3aa: CASTLGSPPPSTDTQYF
v_gene: TRBV7-3; d_gene: TRBD2; abundance: -; len: 16; j_gene: TRBJ2-3; CDR3nt: TGTGCCAGCAGCTCGGTAGCGGGATCAAGCACAGATACGCAGTATTTT; CDR3aa: CASSSVAGSSTDTQYF
v_gene: TRBV5-4; d_gene: TRBD1; abundance: -; len: 14; j_gene: TRBJ2-2; CDR3nt: TGTGCCAGCAGCCGGGGACAGGGCACCGGGGAGCTGTTTTTT; CDR3aa: CASSRGQGTGELFF
v_gene: TRBV7-2; d_gene: -; abundance: -; len: 15; j_gene: TRBJ1-1; CDR3nt: TGTGCCAGCGGCTCGGCGGGGGCGAGGGGCACTGAAGCTTTCTTT; CDR3aa: CASGSAGARGTEAFF
v_gene: TRBV19; d_gene: -; abundance: -; len: 15; j_gene: TRBJ2-3; CDR3nt: TGTGCCAGTAGTCCGACGGGACTTAGCACAGATACGCAGTATTTT; CDR3aa: CASSPTGLSTDTQYF
v_gene: TRBV5-1; d_gene: -; abundance: -; len: 15; j_gene: TRBJ2-7; CDR3nt: TGCGCCAGCAGCTTTGAATCCGGAGTTGCTGTCGAGCAGTACTTC; CDR3aa: CASSFESGVAVEQYF
v_gene: TRBV6-5; d_gene: -; abundance: -; len: 12; j_gene: TRBJ1-2; CDR3nt: TGTGCCAGCAGTCAACAGGGATCGGGCTACACCTTC; CDR3aa: CASSQQGSGYTF
v_gene: TRBV5-1; d_gene: -; abundance: -; len: 14; j_gene: TRBJ1-1; CDR3nt: TGCGCCAGCAGCTTGGGTGGGAGGAGCACTGAAGCTTTCTTT; CDR3aa: CASSLGGRSTEAFF
v_gene: TRBV25-1; d_gene: -; abundance: -; len: 16; j_gene: TRBJ2-2; CDR3nt: TGTGCCAGCAGCGGATCGAGGACAACGAACACCGGGGAGCTGTTTTTT; CDR3aa: CASSGSRTTNTGELFF
v_gene: TRBV29-1; d_gene: -; abundance: -; len: 13; j_gene: TRBJ1-2; CDR3nt: TGCAGCGTTGGAGTATCGGCAGGACACGGCTACACCTTC; CDR3aa: CSVGVSAGHGYTF
v_gene: TRBV7-9; d_gene: TRBD1; abundance: -; len: 15; j_gene: TRBJ2-1; CDR3nt: TGTGCCAGCAGCTTAGCAGGGACAGTCCACAATGAGCAGTTCTTC; CDR3aa: CASSLAGTVHNEQFF